This TCR beta chain is drawn from a study of blood T cell repertoires in COVID-19 (dated by TCRdb to the early 2020s). As for the study more broadly: The collaborator samples originated in the United States, Italy and Spain and spanned the acute and convalescent phases of COVID-19. The prospective study material was composed of cDNA or gDNA derived from T cells, B-cell-depleted T cells, or PBMCs. The dataset comprised deeply sampled blood TCRbeta repertoires from subjects exposed to, actively infected with, or recovered from COVID-19. The repertoires were made available in a free public database intended to serve as a resource for research on the immune response to SARS-CoV-2. The samples were drawn from the first 160 participants of the ongoing ImmuneRACE study and from under 1,500 subjects provided by 6 global collaborators. The sample metadata nearly always contained a de-identified subject ID, COVID-19 status, age in years and sex. Where available, HLA class I and class II types were taken from metadata supplied by the sample provider and were not determined by assay-based typing.

The junction shows trimming of 6 bases on V and 6 bases on J, plus 14 bases between the germline ends. CDR1 and CDR2, per the germline V gene (reference sequence), are WNHNN and SYGVQD. CDR3 length: 14 amino acids, cysteine to phenylalanine. Just CDR3 DNA is preserved here, 42 bases in frame from base 1. Overall study outcomes, separate from this receptor: Clinical and demographic metadata were provided uncurated, with the amount varying by source and participant.

The immunoSEQ Assay, a bias-controlled multiplex PCR, was used to amplify TCRbeta CDR3 regions from genomic DNA. In the paper's pipeline: Within the assay, amplification of reference gene primers was used to estimate how many nucleated cells each sample contained. To quantify the absolute abundance of each unique TCRbeta CDR3 rearrangement, sequence reads were collapsed and filtered. For each sample, productive Simpson clonality was calculated as the square root of Simpson's diversity index over productive rearrangements. TCRdb carries this immuneACCESS record with in-frame sequences only. Its versions omit some clonotypes, under half of them owing to an unresolved V gene in the studies checked, with the rest unexplained. V and J calls plus clone size are reproduced from that table; the DNA served to infer D and trimming. The sample table records about 200,000 clones; approximately 87% of these occur just once. The ten largest clonotypes hold more than 0.7% of the sample.

Collaborating institutions collected whole blood in K2EDTA tubes following their own protocols. Collaborator samples were shipped for TCRbeta analysis as frozen whole blood, isolated PBMCs, or DNA extracted from either sample type. With respect to this clone: The specificity of this receptor is unknown. No clone much larger than this one lies a single base away; base qualities are absent.

Rearrangement joined TRBV10-1 to TRBJ2-2; the D gene is not confidently resolved. The source material was peripheral blood. The sequence came from a woman in her sixties or seventies with acute or convalescent COVID-19. CDR3 reads: CASSPDIGAGELFF. DNA sequence: TGCGCCAGCAGCCCCGACATAGGCGCCGGGGAGCTGTTTTTT.